This entry lists 4 T cell receptor beta chains sequenced from one sample in a study of beta chain features in type 1 diabetes. Expressed TCRB transcripts got sequenced, as all isolated RNA was reverse transcribed. Data came from immunoSEQ multiplex PCR; TCRdb stores just in-frame clones and leaves some out. Seen here are approximately 37,000 clones, roughly 64% observed once, and the top ten hold over 2%. The sequencing input was Tregs from blood. These receptors were collected from a woman younger than 45 in good health.

In its sample, this clone was seen a few times. This chain connects TRBV23-1 to TRBJ2-6, with 8 nucleotides matching TRBD1. TRBV23-1 is recorded as an ORF, its role being uncertain. With 0 bases clipped from V and 0 bases from J, the junction kept 7 bases outside the gene matches. This CDR3 has 19 residues. Written as DNA, the CDR3 is TGCGCCAGCAGTCAATCAGGACAGGGTGTCCCCTCTGGGGCCAACGTCCTGACTTTC. It translates to CASSQSGQGVPSGANVLTF.

This clone turned up a few times. The chain has TRBV27 and TRBJ1-2; 7 bases are shared with TRBD1. V lost 0 bases, J lost 2 bases, and 9 bases stayed unmatched. The CDR3 consists of 17 residues. Germline V gene sequence: CDR1 MNHEY, CDR2 SMNVEV (reference sequence). The CDR3 spells CASSLSPRTGSNYGYTF. DNA of the CDR3: TGTGCCAGCAGTTTATCCCCCAGGACAGGCTCGAACTATGGCTACACCTTC.

The rearrangement joins TRBV18 to TRBJ2-7; no definite D call. The germline V gene encodes CDR1 KGHSH and CDR2 LQKENI. The CDR3 is 11 amino acids. V was pared by 2 bases and J by 5 bases, with 4 bases between. The CDR3 DNA follows: TGTGCCAGCTCACCAGGCCACGAGCAGTACTTC. Translated: CASSPGHEQYF.

The chain carries TRBV30 and TRBJ2-3, with 8 bases matching TRBD2. The CDR3 contains 23 residues. After removal of 3 bases from V and 2 bases from J, the junction contained 31 bases not matched to a gene. Germline lookup yields CDR1 GTSNPN and CDR2 SVGIG (reference sequence). The CDR3 loop is CAWRKRGDRAAGPGGRATDTQYF. CDR3 sequence (DNA): TGTGCCTGGAGAAAGAGGGGAGATCGGGCCGCAGGACCGGGAGGGCGAGCCACAGATACGCAGTATTTT.